A selection of T cell receptor beta chains follows, all from one sample in a study of radiotherapy plus CTLA-4 blockade in lung cancer. Generated by immunoSEQ multiplex PCR, the TCRdb table keeps only in-frame clones and is missing some. This table holds 24,000 or so clones, over 70% found once. The sample was peripheral blood, taken from a patient treated with radiotherapy plus ipilimumab. The source of these receptors is a human donor with non-small cell lung cancer who had stable disease on radiotherapy plus ipilimumab. The CDR3 runs from the conserved cysteine through the conserved F or W. Each record gives: clone size, D gene, J gene, V gene, CDR3 DNA, CDR3 protein. A D gene is named only where the DNA matches it firmly. Clone size is shown for a subset of rows, as once, few, many or a class of expanded clone.

. . TRBJ2-7 TRBV7-8 TGTGCCAGCAGCTTGGGGCGGGTCTTCTCCTACGAGCAGTACTTC CASSLGRVFSYEQYF
. . TRBJ2-3 TRBV4-3 TGCGCCAGCAGCCAAGATGTCACGGGAAGCACAGATACGCAGTATTTT CASSQDVTGSTDTQYF
. TRBD2 TRBJ2-7 TRBV15 TGTGCCACCAGCAGGGTCGGGACTAGCCTTAACTACGAGCAGTACTTC CATSRVGTSLNYEQYF
. . TRBJ2-1 TRBV6-5 TGTGCCCGACGGGATGAGCAGTTCTTC CARRDEQFF
. . TRBJ2-1 TRBV7-9 TGTGCCAGCAGCTTGGGGCTCCTGAGCTCCTACAATGAGCAGTTCTTC CASSLGLLSSYNEQFF
. . TRBJ1-6 TRBV6-1 TGTGCCAGCAGTGAAGTTTCGGCTAATTCACCCCTCCACTTT CASSEVSANSPLHF
once . TRBJ1-1 TRBV6-1 TGTGCCAGCACCCGTGGTTTTGAAGCTTTCTTT CASTRGFEAFF
. . TRBJ1-1 TRBV6-1 TGTGCCAGCAGCCTAGACAGGAGGCGAACTGAAGCTTTCTTT CASSLDRRRTEAFF
. TRBD1 TRBJ1-3 TRBV7-8 TGTACCAGCAGCTTACGACCGGGACAGGGGTATGGAAACACCATATATTTT CTSSLRPGQGYGNTIYF
few . TRBJ2-3 TRBV6-6 TGTGCCAGCAGTTACGGGTTCGGCACAGATACGCAGTATTTT CASSYGFGTDTQYF
once . TRBJ2-3 TRBV5-1 TGCGCCAGCAGCTCCATGAGTGAAGATACGCAGTATTTT CASSSMSEDTQYF
. . TRBJ1-1 TRBV7-8 TGTGCCAGCAGCTTAGATATGCCCCGGGGGACTAATGAAGCTTTCTTT CASSLDMPRGTNEAFF
. . TRBJ1-2 TRBV28 TGTGCCAGCAGTACAGGGCCCTATGGCTACACCTTC CASSTGPYGYTF
. TRBD1 TRBJ2-5 TRBV18 TGTGCCAGCTCACCCTACGGGACAGGGATGTACCAAGAGACCCAGTACTTC CASSPYGTGMYQETQYF
once . TRBJ2-4 TRBV28 TGTGCCAGCAGTTTAGTCCTAGCCAAAAACATTCAGTACTTC CASSLVLAKNIQYF
. . TRBJ1-5 TRBV12-5 TGTGCTAGTGGGCACACCCTAAGCAATCAGCCCCAGCATTTT CASGHTLSNQPQHF
. . TRBJ1-5 TRBV6-6 TGTGCCAGCACCTATGGACTCAATCAGCCCCAGCATTTT CASTYGLNQPQHF
. TRBD2 TRBJ2-7 TRBV7-2 TGTGCCAGCAGGACTAGCGGGACATACGAGCAGTACTTC CASRTSGTYEQYF
. . TRBJ2-1 TRBV5-4 TGTGCCAGCAGCCCGGGACTGGATTACAATGAGCAGTTCTTC CASSPGLDYNEQFF
. . TRBJ1-3 TRBV6-5 TGTGCCAGCAGTGTCGGGACCTCTCCGGTCAACACCATATATTTT CASSVGTSPVNTIYF
. . TRBJ1-1 TRBV11-1 TGTGCTTCCGCACAGGTGAACACTGAAGCTTTCTTT CASAQVNTEAFF
. . TRBJ2-7 TRBV4-3 TGCGCCAGCAGCCAAGTTCCGGGGCCCTACGAGCAGTACTTC CASSQVPGPYEQYF
. TRBD2 TRBJ2-1 TRBV9 TGTGCCAGCAGCTCCGGGACTAGATCCTACAATGAGCAGTTCTTC CASSSGTRSYNEQFF